Listed below are T cell receptor beta chains from one sample, sequenced in a study of T cell responses to AZD1222 COVID-19 vaccine. Profiling relied on immunoSEQ multiplex PCR, and the TCRdb table lists in-frame clones only, not all of them. The table shows roughly 120,000 clones, with around 90% occurring only once. This specimen was peripheral blood, taken 28 days after the second AZD1222 dose. The receptors come from an adult who received the AZD1222 COVID-19 vaccine. The CDR3 runs from the conserved cysteine through the conserved F or W. D genes are given only for firm matches. Clone size is not always given. Where it is, it says once, few, many or a class for expanded clones.

v_call,clone_size,d_call,j_call,cdr3_aa,cdr3_nt
TRBV11-1,few,.,TRBJ2-2,CASSLGGTGELFF,TGTGCCAGCAGCTTAGGTGGCACCGGGGAGCTGTTTTTT
TRBV3-1/TRBV3-2,.,.,TRBJ1-2,CASSLRVPYGYTF,TGTGCCAGCAGCCTCCGGGTCCCTTATGGCTACACCTTC
TRBV9,once,.,TRBJ1-1,CASSVVGGANTEAFF,TGTGCCAGCAGCGTAGTCGGGGGGGCAAACACTGAAGCTTTCTTT
TRBV5-6,.,.,TRBJ1-3,CASSFKTGNTIYF,TGTGCCAGCAGCTTCAAAACTGGAAACACCATATATTTT
TRBV7-2,.,.,TRBJ2-4,CASSPTRVLAKNIQYF,TGTGCCAGCAGCCCTACTAGGGTCTTGGCCAAAAACATTCAGTACTTC
TRBV4-2,.,TRBD1,TRBJ1-4,CASSQATGTGNEKLFF,TGTGCCAGCAGCCAGGCGACCGGGACAGGGAACGAAAAACTGTTTTTT
TRBV13,.,TRBD2,TRBJ2-1,CASSLVPGTSGELPEQFF,TGTGCCAGCAGCTTAGTCCCCGGGACTAGCGGGGAACTTCCTGAGCAGTTCTTC
TRBV18,.,TRBD1,TRBJ1-4,CASSSGTGDEKLFF,TGTGCCAGCTCTTCCGGGACAGGGGATGAAAAACTGTTTTTT
TRBV5-1,.,TRBD2,TRBJ2-3,CASSPGLAGSTDTQYF,TGCGCCAGCAGCCCTGGACTAGCGGGGAGCACAGATACGCAGTATTTT
TRBV7-9,.,.,TRBJ2-7,CASSPQQTTYEQYF,TGTGCCAGCAGCCCCCAACAGACCACCTACGAGCAGTACTTC
TRBV24-1,.,TRBD1,TRBJ2-1,CATQAQGVGEQFF,TGTGCCACCCAGGCACAGGGGGTCGGTGAGCAGTTCTTC
TRBV28,once,TRBD2,TRBJ2-2,CASSLSSSGTSDGELFF,TGTGCCAGCAGTTTATCTTCTAGCGGGACTAGTGACGGGGAGCTGTTTTTT
TRBV4-2,.,.,TRBJ1-1,CASSPTVRGNTEAFF,TGTGCCAGCAGCCCCACAGTAAGGGGGAACACTGAAGCTTTCTTT
TRBV13,.,.,TRBJ1-1,CASSLGRPSAFF,TGTGCCAGCAGCTTAGGCCGCCCTAGCGCTTTCTTT
TRBV28,.,.,TRBJ1-4,CASSSTRAKLFF,TGTGCCAGCTCGTCAACACGGGCAAAACTGTTTTTT
TRBV30,.,.,TRBJ1-1,CAWSVLTGNTEAFF,TGTGCCTGGAGTGTACTGACGGGGAACACTGAAGCTTTCTTT
TRBV24-1,.,.,TRBJ2-3,CATSDLRTDTQYF,TGTGCCACCAGTGACCTCCGGACAGATACGCAGTATTTT
TRBV9,.,TRBD1,TRBJ1-1,CASSVGQMNTEAFF,TGTGCCAGCAGCGTGGGACAGATGAACACTGAAGCTTTCTTT
TRBV9,.,TRBD2,TRBJ2-3,CASSVEAGGQGDTQYF,TGTGCCAGCAGCGTAGAGGCGGGAGGCCAGGGAGATACGCAGTATTTT
TRBV6-6,.,.,TRBJ1-2,CASSYRTDYGYTF,TGTGCCAGCAGTTACAGGACAGACTATGGCTACACCTTC
TRBV7-3,.,.,TRBJ1-2,CASSFAGDGYTF,TGTGCCAGCAGCTTTGCGGGGGATGGCTACACCTTC
TRBV3-1/TRBV3-2,.,.,TRBJ2-4,CASSHEGGRAKNIQYF,TGTGCCAGCAGCCATGAGGGGGGCCGCGCCAAAAACATTCAGTACTTC
TRBV7-2,once,TRBD2,TRBJ2-3,CASSPGTSGMGTDTQYF,TGTGCCAGCAGCCCGGGGACTAGCGGGATGGGCACAGATACGCAGTATTTT
TRBV30,.,TRBD1,TRBJ1-2,CAWNGVDRGSYGYTF,TGTGCCTGGAACGGGGTGGACAGGGGGTCCTATGGCTACACCTTC
TRBV19,once,.,TRBJ2-3,CASSTQITDTQYF,TGTGCCAGTAGTACACAAATCACAGATACGCAGTATTTT
TRBV30,.,.,TRBJ2-3,CAWSRDGGTDTQYF,TGTGCCTGGTCTAGGGATGGGGGCACAGATACGCAGTATTTT